These 26 T cell receptor beta chains were all obtained from the same sample, sequenced in a study of blood T cell repertoires in COVID-19. Produced via immunoSEQ multiplex PCR; TCRdb's table is partial and in-frame only. The table lists a few hundred thousand clones, over 80% of them singletons, with more than 1.5% in the top ten. Sequencing was done on a sample of peripheral blood. Receptors were obtained from a woman in her forties who had recovered from COVID-19.

This clone was recorded only once. V and J are TRBV28 and TRBJ2-1, with TRBD2 identical over 9 bases. Trimming removed 10 bases from V and 0 bases from J; junction bases left unmatched: 13. The CDR3 is 17 amino acids. Germline V gives CDR1 MDHEN, CDR2 SYDVKM. CDR3 nucleotides: TGTGCCACCATGGCGGGGGGGGCCCAGAGCTCCTACAATGAGCAGTTCTTC. Amino acids: CATMAGGAQSSYNEQFF. Full variable domain (outside the CDR3, taken from reference TRBV28 and TRBJ2-1): DVKVTQSSRYLVKRTGEKVFLECVQDMDHENMFWYRQDPGLGLRLIYFSYDVKMKEKGDIPEGYSVSREKKERFSLILESASTNQTSMYLCATMAGGAQSSYNEQFFGPGTRLTVL.

Notes on this clone: One end of the junction is discordant with germline, which a read error may explain. The chain recombines TRBV28 with TRBJ2-1; 9 bases are shared with TRBD2. CDR3 length: 14 amino acids. Germline V lookup: CDR1 MDHEN, CDR2 SYDVKM. In DNA, the CDR3 is TGTGCCGGAGCCCCAGCGGGGGGCTACCATGAGCAGTTCTTC. It is translated as CAGAPAGGYHEQFF.

This clone was detected once. V is TRBV6-5 and J is TRBJ1-4, with a tentative D call TRBD1 (5 bases). CDR1 and CDR2 (germline): MNHEY, SVGAGI. The germline V and J ends were trimmed by 2 bases and 10 bases, with 20 bases remaining between them. The CDR3 has 16 residues. CDR3 nucleotides: TGTGCCAGCAGTTACACTTACAGGAGGGATCCGGGAAAACTGTTTTTT. It encodes CASSYTYRRDPGKLFF.

The J gene is TRBJ2-5, the V gene TRBV3-1 (or the pseudogene TRBV3-2), with a possible D match to TRBD2 (6 bases). The germline gives CDR1 LGHDT, CDR2 YNNKEL (reference sequence). This CDR3 region has 12 residues. V lost 5 bases and J 10 bases, leaving 14 bases between the germline ends. The CDR3 coding sequence is TGTGCCAGCAGCTTTTACCCGGGACTCCAGTACTTC. This translates into CASSFYPGLQYF.

The chain is built from TRBV11-3 and TRBJ2-5; possibly TRBD1 for D (5 bases). The CDR3 spans 15 residues. Germline CDR1 and CDR2: SGHNT and YENEEA. V was shortened by 2 bases and J by 1 base, with 11 bases between the two germline ends. The CDR3 loop reads CASSLSQGPQETQYF. Written as DNA, the CDR3 is TGTGCCAGCAGCTTATCTCAGGGTCCCCAAGAGACCCAGTACTTC.

V usage is TRBV7-9 and J usage is TRBJ2-3, with 13 positions matching TRBD2. The CDR3 is 15 residues long. The ends lost 5 bases at V and 6 bases at J; junction bases unmatched: 5. Germline V gene sequence: CDR1 SEHNR, CDR2 FQNEAQ (reference sequence). The chain's CDR3 is CASSLTSGGADTQYF. In nucleotides, the CDR3 is TGTGCCAGCAGCCTTACTAGCGGGGGGGCGGATACGCAGTATTTT.

The V call is TRBV28, the J call TRBJ2-1; perhaps TRBD2 as D (5 bases). Trimming cost V 4 bases and J 7 bases, with 14 bases left between them. There are 14 residues in the CDR3. Germline CDR1 and CDR2: MDHEN and SYDVKM. This CDR3 is CASSSAGITNEQFF. CDR3 bases: TGTGCCAGCAGTTCCGCCGGGATAACAAATGAGCAGTTCTTC.

The CDR3: CAISPGQGVFGYTF. DNA for the CDR3: TGTGCCATCAGCCCGGGACAGGGGGTATTCGGCTACACCTTC. The genes are TRBV10-3 and TRBJ1-2; 11 bases are a match to TRBD1. The V gene end was trimmed by 6 bases and the J gene end by 8 bases; junction bases not matched to a gene: 8. Germline assignment: CDR1 ENHRY and CDR2 SYGVKD. The CDR3 totals 14 residues.

The V and J genes are TRBV28 and TRBJ1-3; tentative D call: TRBD1 (6 bases). Trimming left V 3 bases short and J 0 bases short, with 9 bases between. The CDR3 is made up of 15 amino acids. CDR1 is MDHEN and CDR2 is SYDVKM in the germline V gene. CDR3 loop: CASSLDSDSGNTIYF. CDR3 DNA: TGTGCCAGCAGTTTGGACAGTGACTCTGGAAACACCATATATTTT.

The chain links TRBV12-5 to TRBJ2-3, with TRBD1 matching over 11 bases. V shed 5 bases, J shed 6 bases, and the junction held 4 bases outside the gene matches. This CDR3 has 14 residues. Per germline, CDR1 LGHNT and CDR2 FRNRAP. DNA for the CDR3: TGTGCTAGTGGTCCGGACAGGGGGCGTGATACGCAGTATTTT. This gives the protein CASGPDRGRDTQYF.

The chain employs TRBV3-1 (or the pseudogene TRBV3-2) and TRBJ1-1, with TRBD1 matching over 7 bases. The junction had 7 bases not matched to a gene; V was cut back by 4 bases and J by 8 bases. The germline V gene has CDR1 LGHDT and CDR2 YNNKEL (reference sequence). The CDR3 runs 13 residues. This CDR3 is CASSRTTGAEAFF. Written as DNA, the CDR3 is TGTGCCAGCAGCCGAACCACAGGGGCCGAAGCTTTCTTT.

CDR3 nucleotide sequence: TGTGCCAGCAGCTTATCCGACAGGGCTGGAAACACCATATATTTT. Amino acid sequence: CASSLSDRAGNTIYF. The chain has TRBV7-9 and TRBJ1-3, with 7 bases aligning to TRBD1. The germline V gene has CDR1 SEHNR and CDR2 FQNEAQ (reference sequence). V was pared by 2 bases and J by 2 bases, with 3 bases of the junction left unmatched. The CDR3 sequence is 15 residues long.

The CDR3: CASSSTAYGYTF. CDR3 DNA sequence: TGTGCCAGCAGTTCGACAGCTTATGGCTACACCTTC. This chain joins TRBV6-5 and TRBJ1-2, with D perhaps TRBD1 (5 bases). In germline, CDR1 is MNHEY, CDR2 SVGAGI. V lost 4 bases and J 5 bases, leaving 8 bases between the germline ends. The CDR3 is made up of 12 amino acids.

This clone was counted once. V usage is TRBV28 and J usage is TRBJ1-4; D is possibly TRBD1 (5 bases). This CDR3 region has 16 residues. Germline CDR1 MDHEN, CDR2 SYDVKM. Trimming stripped 5 bases from V and 4 bases from J, with 17 bases between. For the CDR3, the DNA is TGTGCCAGCAGTCCGGTTGGGGGGGGAGATAATGAAAAACTGTTTTTT. Its translation: CASSPVGGGDNEKLFF.

V and J are TRBV9 and TRBJ2-5; TRBD1 might be the D (6 bases). The CDR3 contains 14 residues. The germline CDR1 and CDR2 sequences are SGDLS and YYNGEE. The germline V and J ends were trimmed by 0 bases and 3 bases, with 9 bases remaining between them. The CDR3 reads CASSVGHREETQYF. CDR3 sequence (DNA): TGTGCCAGCAGCGTAGGCCACAGGGAAGAGACCCAGTACTTC.

This chain uses TRBV7-2 with TRBJ2-1, with 9 positions matching TRBD2. Germline V CDR1 and CDR2: SGHTA, FQGNSA. V lost 5 bases to trimming and J lost 2 bases; unmatched junction nucleotides: 10. The CDR3 is 17 residues long. The CDR3 DNA follows: TGTGCCAGCAGCCCCCTGCCCTTAGCGGGGGCCTACAATGAGCAGTTCTTC. Amino acid sequence: CASSPLPLAGAYNEQFF.

The V gene is TRBV2, the J gene TRBJ2-5, with 11 bases matching TRBD1. The CDR3 is made up of 15 amino acids. Germline values: CDR1 SNHLY, CDR2 FYNNEI. Germline trimming cut 6 bases from V and 1 base from J; bases unmatched to any gene: 4. The CDR3 reads CASRGDRGSQETQYF. CDR3 DNA sequence: TGTGCCAGCAGAGGGGACAGGGGGAGCCAAGAGACCCAGTACTTC. Complete variable domain (other parts from reference TRBV2 and TRBJ2-5): EPEVTQTPSHQVTQMGQEVILRCVPISNHLYFYWYRQILGQKVEFLVSFYNNEISEKSEIFDDQFSVERPDGSNFTLKIRSTKLEDSAMYFCASRGDRGSQETQYFGPGTRLLVL.

This clone has a handful of counts. The V and J genes are TRBV27 and TRBJ1-2; 11 nucleotides match TRBD1. The ends lost 0 bases at V and 7 bases at J; junction bases unmatched: 4. The germline gives CDR1 MNHEY, CDR2 SMNVEV (reference sequence). This CDR3 has 15 amino acids. The CDR3, as DNA: TGTGCCAGCAGTTTATCGGACAGGGGGCGGGCTGGCTACACCTTC. As protein: CASSLSDRGRAGYTF.

This clone has only a few counts. The rearrangement joins TRBV29-1 to TRBJ2-6; perhaps TRBD2 as D (5 bases). CDR3 size: 14 residues. V gave up 4 bases and J gave up 3 bases, with 10 bases separating them. Germline values: CDR1 SQVTM, CDR2 ANQGSEA. CDR3 nucleotide sequence: TGCAGCGTTGTTGAGGGAATTGGGGCCAACGTCCTGACTTTC. Its protein is CSVVEGIGANVLTF. The variable domain in full, completed from reference TRBV29-1 and TRBJ2-6, reads SAVISQKPSRDICQRGTSLTIQCQVDSQVTMMFWYRQQPGQSLTLIATANQGSEATYESGFVIDKFPISRPNLTFSTLTVSNMSPEDSSIYLCSVVEGIGANVLTFGAGSRLTVL.

The CDR3 spells CASSPPGALNTEAFF. CDR3 in DNA: TGTGCCAGCTCACCACCGGGGGCGCTGAACACTGAAGCTTTCTTT. The rearrangement joins TRBV18 to TRBJ1-1; maybe TRBD1 (6 bases). The CDR3 covers 15 residues. V was cut by 0 bases and J by 0 bases, with 8 bases left in between. The germline V gene encodes CDR1 KGHSH and CDR2 LQKENI.

This clone was detected only a few times. The chain is built from TRBV19 and TRBJ1-3; maybe TRBD1 (6 bases). The CDR3 sequence is 13 residues long. Looked up from germline, CDR1 is LNHDA and CDR2 is SQIVND (reference sequence). Deletions cut 7 bases from V and 2 bases from J, with 9 bases between. CDR3 in DNA: TGTGCCAGTAACCAGGGGACTGGAAACACCATATATTTT. As protein: CASNQGTGNTIYF.

V and J are TRBV28 and TRBJ1-6, with 10 positions matching TRBD1. The CDR3 spans 18 residues. Germline V gives CDR1 MDHEN, CDR2 SYDVKM. V lost 4 bases and J lost 0; bases outside the gene matches: 6. The CDR3 region has the DNA TGTGCCAGCAGTTCGACAGGGGGCCGGAGCTCCTATAATTCACCCCTCCACTTT. Translating it yields CASSSTGGRSSYNSPLHF.

V gene TRBV28 combines with J gene TRBJ2-1; 9 nucleotides agree with TRBD1. In germline, CDR1 is MDHEN, CDR2 SYDVKM. CDR3 length equals 16 residues. The junction had 5 bases not matched to a gene; V was cut back by 2 bases and J by 3 bases. The DNA for the CDR3 is TGTGCCAGCAGTTTAAACAGGGGGCATTTCTACAATGAGCAGTTCTTC. It is translated as CASSLNRGHFYNEQFF.

This sequence joins TRBV28 and TRBJ2-2, with D perhaps matching TRBD1 (8 bases). Germline V gene lookup returns CDR1 MDHEN and CDR2 SYDVKM. The V end was cut by 4 bases, the J end by 6 bases, with 18 bases between. This CDR3 has 16 residues. CDR3 sequence (DNA): TGTGCCAGCAGTTCCACCGGACAGGGAGGGGCCGGGGAGCTGTTTTTT. Its translation is CASSSTGQGGAGELFF.

The CDR3 DNA sequence: TGTGCCATCAGTGAGCGGGGGGACGAGACCCAGTACTTC. Translating it yields CAISERGDETQYF. J is TRBJ2-5 and V is TRBV10-3, with 7 bases lining up with TRBD2. With 2 bases clipped from V and 5 bases from J, the junction kept 2 bases outside the gene matches. CDR1 ENHRY and CDR2 SYGVKD come from the germline V gene. This CDR3 is 13 amino acids long.

The chain employs TRBV5-1 and TRBJ2-5; TRBD1 is a possible D gene (6 bases). The V and J ends lost 0 bases and 3 bases respectively, with 6 bases between them. Germline V gene data show CDR1 as SGHRS and CDR2 as YFSETQ. The CDR3 is 13 amino acids. CDR3 in amino acids: CASSLDREETQYF. The CDR3, as DNA: TGCGCCAGCAGCTTGGACAGGGAAGAGACCCAGTACTTC.